The 2 T cell receptor beta chains below all came from one sample that was sequenced in a study of shared clonotypes between healthy human individuals. Terminally differentiated effector memory CD45RA+ cells were left out of the naive CD8 fraction, which was CD45RO-negative and positively selected for CCR7. Sequenced by immunoSEQ multiplex PCR; TCRdb stores in-frame clones only, minus some. The sample carries roughly 650,000 clones, roughly 95% recorded once. The sample taken for sequencing was naive CD8+ T cells sorted from blood. The receptors shown here come from a woman aged 25 to 39 in good health.

The J gene is TRBJ1-4, the V gene TRBV27; D ambiguous. CDR3 length: 13 amino acids. V lost 2 bases, J lost 6 bases, and 7 bases lay in between. Germline V gene lookup returns CDR1 MNHEY and CDR2 SMNVEV (reference sequence). The CDR3 loop reads CASSLVRDEKLFF. CDR3 in DNA: TGTGCCAGCAGTTTAGTGAGGGATGAAAAACTGTTTTTT.

V usage is TRBV6-4 and J usage is TRBJ2-1; D gene uncertain. CDR3 length: 16 residues. Trimming took off 4 bases at V and 0 bases at J, with 13 bases between the two ends. The germline V gene encodes CDR1 MRHNA and CDR2 SNTAGT. CDR3 nucleotides: TGTGCCAGCAGTGCGGAAGCCTTCCCCTCCTACAATGAGCAGTTCTTC. It specifies CASSAEAFPSYNEQFF.